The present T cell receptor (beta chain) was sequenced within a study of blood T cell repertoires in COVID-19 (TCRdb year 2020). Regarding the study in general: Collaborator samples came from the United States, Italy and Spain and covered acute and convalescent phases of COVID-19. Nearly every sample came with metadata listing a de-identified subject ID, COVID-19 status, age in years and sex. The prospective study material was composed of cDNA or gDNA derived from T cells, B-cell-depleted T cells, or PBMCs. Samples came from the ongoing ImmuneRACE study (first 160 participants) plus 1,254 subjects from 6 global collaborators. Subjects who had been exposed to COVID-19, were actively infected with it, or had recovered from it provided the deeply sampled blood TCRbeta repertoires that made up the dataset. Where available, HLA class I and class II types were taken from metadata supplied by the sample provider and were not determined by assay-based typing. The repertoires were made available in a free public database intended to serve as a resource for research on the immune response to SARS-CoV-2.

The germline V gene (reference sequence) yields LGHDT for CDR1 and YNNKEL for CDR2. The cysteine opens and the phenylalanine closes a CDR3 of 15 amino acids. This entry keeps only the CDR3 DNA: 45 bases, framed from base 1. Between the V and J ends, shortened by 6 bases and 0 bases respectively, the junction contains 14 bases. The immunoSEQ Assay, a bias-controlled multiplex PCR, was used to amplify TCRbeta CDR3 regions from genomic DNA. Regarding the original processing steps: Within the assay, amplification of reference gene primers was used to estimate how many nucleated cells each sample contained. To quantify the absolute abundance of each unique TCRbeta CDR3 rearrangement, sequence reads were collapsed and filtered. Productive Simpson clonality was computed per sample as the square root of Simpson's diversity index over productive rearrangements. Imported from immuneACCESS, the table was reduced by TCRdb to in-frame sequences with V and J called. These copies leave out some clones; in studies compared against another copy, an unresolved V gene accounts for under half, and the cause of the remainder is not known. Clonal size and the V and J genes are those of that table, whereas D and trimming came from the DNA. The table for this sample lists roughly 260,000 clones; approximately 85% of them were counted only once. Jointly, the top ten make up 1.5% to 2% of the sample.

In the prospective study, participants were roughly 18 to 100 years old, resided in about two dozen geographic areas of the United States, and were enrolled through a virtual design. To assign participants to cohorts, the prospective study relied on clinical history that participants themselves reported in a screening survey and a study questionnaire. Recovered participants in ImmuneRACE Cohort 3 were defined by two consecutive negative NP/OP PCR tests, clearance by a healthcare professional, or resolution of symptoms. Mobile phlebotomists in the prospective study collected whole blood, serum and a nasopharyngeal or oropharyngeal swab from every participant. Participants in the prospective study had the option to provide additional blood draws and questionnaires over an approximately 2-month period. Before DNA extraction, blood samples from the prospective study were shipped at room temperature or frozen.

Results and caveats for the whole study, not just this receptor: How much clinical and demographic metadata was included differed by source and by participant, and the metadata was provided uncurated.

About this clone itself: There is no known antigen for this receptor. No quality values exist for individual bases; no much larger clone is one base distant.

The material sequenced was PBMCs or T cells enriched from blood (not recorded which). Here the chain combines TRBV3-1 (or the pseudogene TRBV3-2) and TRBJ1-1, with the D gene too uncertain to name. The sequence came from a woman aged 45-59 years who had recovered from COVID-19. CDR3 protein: CASRAGTLMNTEAFF. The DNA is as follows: TGTGCCAGCAGGGCGGGAACCCTGATGAACACTGAAGCTTTCTTT.